This entry features one T cell receptor beta chain sequence. Its antigen is not known. V shed 4 bases and J shed 6 bases, with 10 bases lying between them. Germline-derived CDR1 and CDR2 are SGHNT and YENEEA. This CDR3 spans 13 amino acids. Single viable CD3+CD4+CD8-CD45RO+ cells were sorted as the memory CD4+ T cells. Per the authors' pipeline: Out-of-frame sequences were removed, leaving some 2 million distinct TCRbeta sequences. The protocol was immunoSEQ multiplex PCR, while the TCRdb copy is restricted to in-frame clones and leaves out a portion. That table gives V, J and clone size, and the DNA gave D and trimming. The table records under 45,000 clones, roughly 79% of them present only once. The record originates from a study of memory CD4+ T cells and cytomegalovirus serostatus. Study context: Healthy Belgian adult donors included under ten CMV-positive and some 24 CMV-negative people. General study findings and limits: CD4+ memory repertoires contained about 40% of the roughly 160 reported CMV TCRbeta sequences.

The clonotype comes from an adult in good health and CMV-seronegative. J is TRBJ2-1 and V is TRBV11-3; no firm D call. Sequencing was carried out using memory CD4+ T cells from blood. CDR3 coding DNA: TGTGCCAGCAGCTCAGGACGGTTCAATGAGCAGTTCTTC. Encoded protein: CASSSGRFNEQFF.